This is a list of T cell receptor beta chains from one sample in a study of identical twins. TCRdb re-analysed the 5' RACE reads in MiXCR, keeping a single row per CDR3 protein. The sample holds approximately 410,000 distinct CDR3 sequences, approximately 17% seen once. Source material: naive T cells sorted from blood. All receptors derive from a man between 50 and 59 years old in good health. CDR3s include the opening cysteine and the closing phenylalanine or tryptophan. Fields, in order: J gene, V gene, clone size, D gene, CDR3 DNA, CDR3 protein. A D gene is named only where the DNA matches it firmly. Clone size is shown for a subset of rows, as once, few, many or a class of expanded clone.

TRBJ2-3	TRBV30	.	.	TGTGCCTGGAGTTTCTGGTCTAGCACAGATACGCAGTATTTT	CAWSFWSSTDTQYF
TRBJ1-1	TRBV7-6	.	TRBD1	TGTGCCAGCAGCTTCGGACAGGCTTGGGGTACTGAAGCTTTCTTT	CASSFGQAWGTEAFF
TRBJ1-6	TRBV20-1	many	.	TGCAGTGCCCCCCCGGGCAGGGGTACCTATAATTCACCCCTCCACTTT	CSAPPGRGTYNSPLHF
TRBJ2-5	TRBV20-1	.	.	TGCAGTGCTAGCCTCCAAGAGACCCAGTACTTC	CSASLQETQYF
TRBJ2-5	TRBV6-1	few	TRBD1	TGTGCCAGCAACCCGGACAGGGTTTATCGAGAGACCCAGTACTTC	CASNPDRVYRETQYF
TRBJ2-1	TRBV5-6	.	.	TGTGCCAGCAGCGTGGACTCAAGGCTCAACAATGAGCAGTTCTTC	CASSVDSRLNNEQFF
TRBJ2-4	TRBV5-1	.	.	TGCGCCAGCAGCTTGGGGGCAGGAGGAGGTGGAAACATTCAGTACTTC	CASSLGAGGGGNIQYF
TRBJ2-5	TRBV20-1	.	.	TGCAGTGCTAGAGCCACGACAGGAGTGGGGACCCAGTACTTC	CSARATTGVGTQYF
TRBJ2-6	TRBV7-9	few	.	TGTGCCAGCAGCTCGACGGACGGTTTCTCTGGGGCCAACGTCCTGACTTTC	CASSSTDGFSGANVLTF
TRBJ2-2	TRBV30	many	.	TGTGCCTGGAAGGACTGGGGGGACACGAACACCGGGGAGCTGTTTTTT	CAWKDWGDTNTGELFF
TRBJ1-6	TRBV5-5	many	.	TGTGCCAGCAGCTTGGGGATCTCCGTCTTTGAGGGTTCACCCCTCCACTTT	CASSLGISVFEGSPLHF
TRBJ2-1	TRBV6-1	few	.	TGTGCCAGCAGCGCGCCACTAGCAGACCGGAGCTCCTACAATGAGCAGTTCTTC	CASSAPLADRSSYNEQFF
TRBJ2-2	TRBV7-9	few	.	TGTGCCAGCAGCCCGCGACAGGGAGGGGACACCGGGGAGCTGTTTTTT	CASSPRQGGDTGELFF
TRBJ2-2	TRBV7-9	many	TRBD1	TGTGCCAGCAGCTTAGATTTGGACAGGGTGAACACCGGGGAGCTGTTTTTT	CASSLDLDRVNTGELFF
TRBJ2-7	TRBV7-2	.	.	TGTGCCAGCAGCTTAGATGGGGGGCCCCCCTACGAGCAGTACTTC	CASSLDGGPPYEQYF
TRBJ2-7	TRBV5-1	once	.	TGCGCCAGCAGCTCGACAGGGACTACGATGGAGCAGTACTTC	CASSSTGTTMEQYF
TRBJ2-3	TRBV12-3/TRBV12-4	many	.	TGTGCCAGCAGACCTGGGCTGCACGGAGATACGCAGTATTTT	CASRPGLHGDTQYF
TRBJ1-4	TRBV7-9	.	.	TGTGCCAGCAGCGGGACCGCCCGAGGTGAAAAACTGTTTTTT	CASSGTARGEKLFF
TRBJ2-3	TRBV12-3/TRBV12-4	once	TRBD2	TGTGCCAGCACCAAACATCTTGGACTAGCGGGACAGGGTGGAGATACGCAGTATTTT	CASTKHLGLAGQGGDTQYF
TRBJ2-1	TRBV15	.	TRBD1	TGTGCCACCAGCACCTCGGACAGGGCTTACAATGAGCAGTTCTTC	CATSTSDRAYNEQFF
TRBJ1-4	TRBV6-1	.	TRBD1	TGTGCCAGCACCGACGCGGGACAGGGGAGTGAAAAACTGTTTTTT	CASTDAGQGSEKLFF
TRBJ2-1	TRBV20-1	few	.	TGCAGTGCTAGAATTACGGGAGTCCCCTACAATGAGCAGTTCTTC	CSARITGVPYNEQFF
TRBJ2-2	TRBV4-3	.	TRBD2	TGCGCCAGCAGCCAAGCGGGGGGAAGGGCGCGGGTCACCGGGGAGCTGTTTTTT	CASSQAGGRARVTGELFF
TRBJ2-7	TRBV20-1	many	.	TGCAGTGCTCCGGACGGGTCCTACGAGCAGTACTTC	CSAPDGSYEQYF
TRBJ2-1	TRBV11-2	few	TRBD2	TGTGCCAGCAGCTTAGTTCGGGCTAGCGGGGGGACCTACAATGAGCAGTTCTTC	CASSLVRASGGTYNEQFF
TRBJ2-2	TRBV7-9	many	TRBD2	TGTGCCAGCAGCCCGCGACTAGCGGGAGAAGCCGGGGAGCTGTTTTTT	CASSPRLAGEAGELFF
TRBJ1-5	TRBV6-1	few	TRBD1	TGTGCCAGCAGTACCCGGGACAGGGTGAAAAAGGGCAATCAGCCCCAGCATTTT	CASSTRDRVKKGNQPQHF
TRBJ1-5	TRBV12-3/TRBV12-4	many	.	TGTGCCAGCAGTTTACGGGGGAATCAGCCCCAGCATTTT	CASSLRGNQPQHF
TRBJ2-3	TRBV7-2	few	.	TGTGCCAGCAACCTGAGGGGCACAGATACGCAGTATTTT	CASNLRGTDTQYF
TRBJ1-5	TRBV28	many	.	TGTGCCAGCAGTGCCGGGACATTCTTCAAAGCCCAGCATTTT	CASSAGTFFKAQHF
TRBJ1-3	TRBV5-6	many	.	TGTGCCAGCAGGCCAGCTTTCTCTGGAAACACCATATATTTT	CASRPAFSGNTIYF
TRBJ1-1	TRBV11-3	.	.	TGTGCCAGCAGCTTAGAAAGCCAGGGCATGAACACTGAAGCTTTCTTT	CASSLESQGMNTEAFF
TRBJ2-1	TRBV18	.	TRBD2	TGTGCCAGCTCACCAGGGGCGGGAGTTGTAAACGAGCAGTTCTTC	CASSPGAGVVNEQFF
TRBJ1-1	TRBV5-5	.	.	TGTGCCAGCAGCTTGTATGGTCGGGGATCTGAAGCTTTCTTT	CASSLYGRGSEAFF
TRBJ2-5	TRBV28	.	TRBD2	TGTGCCAGCAGTTCGTTAGCGGGAGATTGGGAGACCCAGTACTTC	CASSSLAGDWETQYF
TRBJ2-1	TRBV5-1	many	.	TGCGCCAGCAGCTTGGACTCCCTGGGCTACAATGAGCAGTTCTTC	CASSLDSLGYNEQFF
TRBJ2-1	TRBV3-1	.	.	TGTGCCAGCAGTCGTGACGTCCTAGGGAATGAGCAGTTCTTC	CASSRDVLGNEQFF
TRBJ2-1	TRBV5-1	many	TRBD2	TGCGCCAGCAGCTTGGCCCAGCGGGGGGGAGGTGGTGAGCAGTTCTTC	CASSLAQRGGGGEQFF
TRBJ1-2	TRBV7-9	.	.	TGTGCCAGCAGCTTAGGGCGGTATGGCTACACCTTC	CASSLGRYGYTF
TRBJ2-7	TRBV28	many	TRBD2	TGTGCCAGCGGACTAGCGGGAGTTGTAGGGTACGAGCAGTACTTC	CASGLAGVVGYEQYF
TRBJ2-3	TRBV7-9	few	.	TGTGCCAGCAGCTATCAGACCCAGGCAGATACGCAGTATTTT	CASSYQTQADTQYF
TRBJ1-6	TRBV19	.	.	TGTGCCAGTAGGCAGGGGCACTCACCCCTCCACTTT	CASRQGHSPLHF
TRBJ1-2	TRBV5-1	many	TRBD1	TGCGCCAGCAGCCCGGGAGGAAGACAGGGGGCGGGTGGCTACACCTTC	CASSPGGRQGAGGYTF
TRBJ2-3	TRBV3-1	few	.	TGTGCCAGCAGCCCCGTAGGGTTACAGCGGGCGCCCACGGGCACAGATACGCAGTATTTT	CASSPVGLQRAPTGTDTQYF
TRBJ2-7	TRBV12-3/TRBV12-4	.	.	TGTGCCAGCAGTCCTGAGGCAGGACCCTACGAGCAGTACTTC	CASSPEAGPYEQYF
TRBJ2-3	TRBV9	many	.	TGTGCCAGCAGCGTAGGGGCAGCGAGGGAGGCAGATACGCAGTATTTT	CASSVGAAREADTQYF
TRBJ1-3	TRBV4-2	.	.	TGTGCCAGCAGCCAAGACGGGGGGATCCCTGGAAACACCATATATTTT	CASSQDGGIPGNTIYF
TRBJ1-5	TRBV6-1	.	TRBD1	TGTGCCAGCAGTCCCCCTACCGGGACAGAGATTAGCAATCAGCCCCAGCATTTT	CASSPPTGTEISNQPQHF
TRBJ2-1	TRBV27	.	.	TGTGCCAGCAGCCGGACCAATGAGCAGTTCTTC	CASSRTNEQFF
TRBJ2-5	TRBV7-3	few	.	TGTGCCAGCAGCTTAACAGGGATTTACCAAGAGACCCAGTACTTC	CASSLTGIYQETQYF
TRBJ2-5	TRBV4-2	.	.	TGTGCCAGCAGCCAAGGGGCTTTCGCGGCCCCCTTAGCCCAGTACTTC	CASSQGAFAAPLAQYF
TRBJ2-1	TRBV5-1	many	TRBD2	TGCGCCAGCAGCCTTAGACTAGCGGGAGACGGCTACAATGAGCAGTTCTTC	CASSLRLAGDGYNEQFF
TRBJ2-3	TRBV6-2/TRBV6-3	.	.	TGTGCCAGCAGTTACTCCGCACGGTACACAGATACGCAGTATTTT	CASSYSARYTDTQYF
TRBJ1-5	TRBV6-2/TRBV6-3	.	.	TGTGCCAGCAGGGGGACGGGGGCGGACAATCAGCCCCAGCATTTT	CASRGTGADNQPQHF
TRBJ2-1	TRBV7-8	.	TRBD2	TGTGCCAGCAGCTTAGGACTAGCGGGCCGCCTGGATGAGCAGTTCTTC	CASSLGLAGRLDEQFF
TRBJ1-5	TRBV20-1	few	.	TGCAGTGCTAGAGATGCGCGGAATAGCAATCAGCCCCAGCATTTT	CSARDARNSNQPQHF
TRBJ2-3	TRBV4-1	.	.	TGCGCCAGCAGCCACCATTTCGATACGCAGTATTTT	CASSHHFDTQYF
TRBJ2-2	TRBV19	.	.	TGTGCCAGTAGTATCAGGGCAGATCGGTGGGCCGGGGAGCTGTTTTTT	CASSIRADRWAGELFF